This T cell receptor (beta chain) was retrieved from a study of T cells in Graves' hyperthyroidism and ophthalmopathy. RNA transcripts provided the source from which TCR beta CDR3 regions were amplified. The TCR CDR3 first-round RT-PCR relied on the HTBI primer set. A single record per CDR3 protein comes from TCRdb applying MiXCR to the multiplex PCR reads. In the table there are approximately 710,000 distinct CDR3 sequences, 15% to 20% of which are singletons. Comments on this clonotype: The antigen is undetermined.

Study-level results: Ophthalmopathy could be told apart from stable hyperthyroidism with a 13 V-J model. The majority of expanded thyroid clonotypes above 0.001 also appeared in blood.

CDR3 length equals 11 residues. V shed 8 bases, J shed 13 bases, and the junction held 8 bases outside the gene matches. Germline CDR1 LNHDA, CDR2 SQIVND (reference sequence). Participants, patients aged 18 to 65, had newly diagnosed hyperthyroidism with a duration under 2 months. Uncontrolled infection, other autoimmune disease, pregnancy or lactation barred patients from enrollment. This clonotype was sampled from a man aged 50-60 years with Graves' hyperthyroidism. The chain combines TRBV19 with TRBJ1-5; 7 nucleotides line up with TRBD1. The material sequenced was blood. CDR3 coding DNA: TGTGCCAGTGAGTCAGGGGGTCCGCAGCATTTT. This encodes CASESGGPQHF.